This is a list of T cell receptor beta chains from one sample in a study of the immune and genomic landscape of osteosarcoma. Data came from immunoSEQ multiplex PCR; TCRdb stores just in-frame clones and leaves some out. The sample includes over 450 clones, almost 85% of them seen just once. Sequencing input: osteosarcoma tumor tissue from the thigh. The receptors were gathered from a human donor with osteosarcoma. The CDR3 runs from the conserved cysteine through the conserved F or W. The order of the fields is V gene, clone size, J gene, D gene, CDR3 protein, CDR3 DNA. D genes are given only for firm matches. Only part of the rows carry a size: once, few, many, or a class if the clone is expanded.

v_call: TRBV7-2
clone_size: NA
j_call: TRBJ1-2
d_call: TRBD1
cdr3_aa: CASSLRDSKYGYTF
cdr3_nt: TGTGCCAGCAGCCTAAGGGACAGCAAGTATGGCTACACCTTC

v_call: TRBV10-3
clone_size: NA
j_call: TRBJ1-5
d_call: NA
cdr3_aa: CAISEGHSNQPQHF
cdr3_nt: TGTGCCATCAGTGAAGGACATAGCAATCAGCCCCAGCATTTT

v_call: TRBV7-2
clone_size: NA
j_call: TRBJ2-1
d_call: TRBD2
cdr3_aa: CASSLQRGGLSNEQFF
cdr3_nt: TGTGCCAGCAGCTTACAGCGGGGGGGTCTTTCGAATGAGCAGTTCTTC

v_call: TRBV10-2
clone_size: hyperexpanded
j_call: TRBJ2-7
d_call: NA
cdr3_aa: CASSDRDSSYEQYF
cdr3_nt: TGCGCCAGCAGTGATAGAGACAGCTCCTACGAGCAGTACTTC

v_call: TRBV19
clone_size: NA
j_call: TRBJ1-1
d_call: TRBD1
cdr3_aa: CASSISGGRGKTEAFF
cdr3_nt: TGTGCCAGTAGTATATCAGGGGGACGGGGAAAGACTGAAGCTTTCTTT

v_call: TRBV27
clone_size: NA
j_call: TRBJ1-1
d_call: NA
cdr3_aa: CASRIRRDSEAFF
cdr3_nt: TGTGCCAGCAGGATACGTCGAGATTCTGAAGCTTTCTTT

v_call: TRBV5-1
clone_size: NA
j_call: TRBJ1-4
d_call: NA
cdr3_aa: CASREATNEKLFF
cdr3_nt: TGCGCCAGCCGGGAAGCAACTAATGAAAAACTGTTTTTT

v_call: TRBV7-9
clone_size: NA
j_call: TRBJ2-7
d_call: TRBD1
cdr3_aa: CASSRQGNYEQYF
cdr3_nt: TGTGCCAGCAGTCGACAGGGGAACTACGAGCAGTACTTC

v_call: TRBV20-1
clone_size: NA
j_call: TRBJ2-1
d_call: NA
cdr3_aa: CSASRPNEQFF
cdr3_nt: TGCAGTGCTTCCCGGCCCAATGAGCAGTTCTTC

v_call: TRBV7-2
clone_size: NA
j_call: TRBJ1-6
d_call: TRBD1
cdr3_aa: CASSAWTGDNSPLHF
cdr3_nt: TGTGCCAGCAGCGCCTGGACAGGGGACAATTCACCCCTCCACTTT

v_call: TRBV5-4
clone_size: NA
j_call: TRBJ2-2
d_call: NA
cdr3_aa: CASSLWGARTGELFF
cdr3_nt: TGTGCCAGCAGCTTGTGGGGGGCCCGTACCGGGGAGCTGTTTTTT

v_call: TRBV6-1
clone_size: once
j_call: TRBJ2-7
d_call: NA
cdr3_aa: CASSDFKPYTQAEQYF
cdr3_nt: TGTGCCAGCAGTGACTTTAAACCATATACACAGGCCGAGCAGTACTTC

v_call: TRBV6-4
clone_size: NA
j_call: TRBJ2-3
d_call: TRBD1
cdr3_aa: CASSQGTGDADTQYF
cdr3_nt: TGTGCCAGCAGCCAAGGGACAGGGGACGCAGATACGCAGTATTTT

v_call: TRBV7-8
clone_size: once
j_call: TRBJ2-7
d_call: NA
cdr3_aa: CASSPGHSEQYF
cdr3_nt: TGTGCCAGCAGCCCGGGACACTCCGAGCAGTACTTC

v_call: TRBV5-1
clone_size: NA
j_call: TRBJ2-5
d_call: NA
cdr3_aa: CASSLGAGQETQYF
cdr3_nt: TGCGCCAGCAGCTTAGGAGCCGGCCAAGAGACCCAGTACTTC

v_call: TRBV5-4
clone_size: NA
j_call: TRBJ2-5
d_call: TRBD1
cdr3_aa: CASSSTGTGGETQYF
cdr3_nt: TGTGCCAGCAGCTCAACCGGGACAGGGGGGGAGACCCAGTACTTC

v_call: TRBV28
clone_size: NA
j_call: TRBJ2-3
d_call: NA
cdr3_aa: CASSLERGGDTQYF
cdr3_nt: TGTGCCAGCAGTTTGGAAAGGGGAGGAGATACGCAGTATTTT

v_call: TRBV2
clone_size: NA
j_call: TRBJ1-2
d_call: TRBD1
cdr3_aa: CASSGQGSGWYGYTF
cdr3_nt: TGTGCCAGCAGCGGACAGGGGAGTGGGTGGTATGGCTACACCTTC

v_call: TRBV25-1
clone_size: NA
j_call: TRBJ2-5
d_call: NA
cdr3_aa: CASTSVARETQYF
cdr3_nt: TGTGCCAGCACGTCGGTTGCGAGAGAGACCCAGTACTTC

v_call: TRBV28
clone_size: NA
j_call: TRBJ2-1
d_call: NA
cdr3_aa: CASSPGQAGVSSGFYNEQFF
cdr3_nt: TGTGCCAGCAGTCCCGGACAGGCAGGCGTCTCTAGCGGGTTCTACAATGAGCAGTTCTTC

v_call: TRBV28
clone_size: NA
j_call: TRBJ1-1
d_call: NA
cdr3_aa: CASSTGHNTEAFF
cdr3_nt: TGTGCCAGCAGTACAGGACACAACACTGAAGCTTTCTTT

v_call: TRBV2
clone_size: NA
j_call: TRBJ2-6
d_call: NA
cdr3_aa: CASSDTGSSGANVLTF
cdr3_nt: TGTGCCAGCAGTGATACAGGTTCCTCTGGGGCCAACGTCCTGACTTTC

v_call: TRBV11-2
clone_size: NA
j_call: TRBJ2-1
d_call: NA
cdr3_aa: CASSPTRVEQFF
cdr3_nt: TGTGCCAGCAGCCCGACCCGAGTCGAGCAGTTCTTC

v_call: TRBV6-1
clone_size: NA
j_call: TRBJ2-7
d_call: TRBD1
cdr3_aa: CASSSQGAGCEQYF
cdr3_nt: TGTGCCAGCAGTTCCCAGGGGGCGGGATGCGAGCAGTACTTC

v_call: TRBV6-5
clone_size: once
j_call: TRBJ2-6
d_call: NA
cdr3_aa: CASSSPSSGGANVLTF
cdr3_nt: TGTGCCAGCAGTTCCCCTAGTTCCGGTGGGGCCAACGTCCTGACTTTC

v_call: TRBV19
clone_size: NA
j_call: TRBJ2-3
d_call: TRBD1
cdr3_aa: CASSIGWTGGSDTQYF
cdr3_nt: TGTGCCAGTAGTATTGGTTGGACAGGGGGCTCAGATACGCAGTATTTT

v_call: TRBV15
clone_size: NA
j_call: TRBJ1-1
d_call: NA
cdr3_aa: CATSIMDDSEAFF
cdr3_nt: TGTGCCACCAGCATTATGGACGATTCTGAAGCTTTCTTT

v_call: TRBV29-1
clone_size: NA
j_call: TRBJ2-5
d_call: NA
cdr3_aa: CSVEWGVMETQYF
cdr3_nt: TGCAGCGTTGAATGGGGTGTGATGGAGACCCAGTACTTC

v_call: TRBV10-3
clone_size: once
j_call: TRBJ2-3
d_call: NA
cdr3_aa: CAISESTATSTDTQYF
cdr3_nt: TGTGCCATCAGTGAGTCGACAGCCACTAGCACAGATACGCAGTATTTT

v_call: TRBV19
clone_size: few
j_call: TRBJ2-2
d_call: NA
cdr3_aa: CASSKGFTGELFF
cdr3_nt: TGTGCCAGTAGTAAGGGGTTCACCGGGGAGCTGTTTTTT

v_call: TRBV11-3
clone_size: NA
j_call: TRBJ2-2
d_call: NA
cdr3_aa: CASRGRWNTGELFF
cdr3_nt: TGTGCCAGCAGAGGACGGTGGAACACCGGGGAGCTGTTTTTT

v_call: TRBV9
clone_size: once
j_call: TRBJ1-2
d_call: NA
cdr3_aa: CASSVSGTNYGYTF
cdr3_nt: TGTGCCAGCAGCGTATCGGGAACCAACTATGGCTACACCTTC

v_call: TRBV6-4
clone_size: NA
j_call: TRBJ2-2
d_call: NA
cdr3_aa: CASSDESRANTGELFF
cdr3_nt: TGTGCCAGCAGTGACGAGAGCAGGGCGAACACCGGGGAGCTGTTTTTT

v_call: TRBV7-2
clone_size: NA
j_call: TRBJ2-6
d_call: NA
cdr3_aa: CASSPGVGGANVLTF
cdr3_nt: TGTGCCAGCAGCCCTGGGGTGGGAGGGGCCAACGTCCTGACTTTC

v_call: TRBV5-4
clone_size: NA
j_call: TRBJ1-1
d_call: TRBD1
cdr3_aa: CASSLSVTGGGTEAFF
cdr3_nt: TGTGCCAGCAGCTTGAGCGTAACAGGGGGTGGTACTGAAGCTTTCTTT

v_call: TRBV10-3
clone_size: NA
j_call: TRBJ2-7
d_call: NA
cdr3_aa: CATGKGPQYEQYF
cdr3_nt: TGTGCCACGGGGAAGGGACCGCAATACGAGCAGTACTTC